Below, one T cell receptor beta chain is given with its context. Its antigen is currently unknown. Between the trimmed V and J ends, which lost 4 bases and 4 bases, there was a span of 7 bases. Germline V gene data show CDR1 as LNHDA and CDR2 as SQIVND (reference sequence). The CDR3 spans 13 residues. This record belongs to a study of TIL therapy for anti-PD-1-resistant metastatic lung cancer. Study-wide background: Tumor harvest preceded PD-1/PD-L1 blockade, followed by nivolumab treatment.

The libraries were made with immunoSEQ v3. Libraries were sequenced to approximately 2 million read pairs (survey) or roughly 5-6.5 million (deep). TCRdb's table, derived via immunoSEQ multiplex PCR, lists solely in-frame clones and lacks some. The table includes tens of thousands of clones, about 80% detected once. Time point noted: pre-treatment sample, taken before nivolumab and TIL therapy. Study observations and caveats: Treatment-naive, never-smoker and oncogene-addicted patients were overrepresented in this highly selected cohort.

The J gene is TRBJ1-4, the V gene TRBV19; D is unclear. The sequenced sample was blood, obtained at baseline. This sequence was found in a man between 65 and 85 years old with non-small cell lung cancer. CDR3 nucleotide sequence: TGTGCCAGTAGTAAACAAAGTAATGAAAAACTGTTTTTT. It codes for CASSKQSNEKLFF.